A single sample gave rise to the 25 T cell receptor beta chains below, sequenced in a study of kidney transplant recipient with SARS-CoV-2 infection. Using its own MiXCR run on the reads, TCRdb lists one record per CDR3 protein. The sample contains roughly 230,000 distinct CDR3 sequences, roughly 26% of which appear only once. The sample here was a blood sample, taken at baseline and on day 111 from a kidney transplant recipient. The receptors stem from a male patient between 25 and 39 years old who had COVID-19 and was a kidney transplant recipient. The T cells may come from the graft donor.

In this sample, this clonotype turned up many times. This rearrangement joins TRBV9 to TRBJ2-1; D not certain. This CDR3 is 15 amino acids long. V lost 0 bases, J lost 0 bases, and 7 bases lay in between. Per the germline V gene, CDR1 is SGDLS and CDR2 is YYNGEE. CDR3 coding DNA: TGTGCCAGCAGCGTAGACGGCTTCTCCTACAATGAGCAGTTCTTC. Protein sequence: CASSVDGFSYNEQFF.

Details on this clonotype: A much more abundant neighbour one base away suggests this may be a read error. The chain joins TRBV6-6 to TRBJ1-3, with no clear D. The CDR3 extends over 13 amino acids. V shed 10 bases and J shed 4 bases, with 14 bases lying between them. CDR1 is MNHNY, CDR2 SVGAGI, per germline (reference sequence). CDR3 protein: CAIHLGGGNTIYF. The CDR3 DNA reads as TGTGCCATCCACTTGGGAGGGGGAAACACCATATATTTT.

With regard to this clonotype: This may come from a read error, since a much larger clone is one base off. The genes are TRBV12-3 or TRBV12-4 and TRBJ2-2; D gene uncertain. CDR3 size: 14 residues. Trimming took off 7 bases at V and 1 base at J, with 10 bases between the two ends. CDR3 DNA: TGTGCCAGCAAGCCTGGCCGGAACACCGGGGAGCTGTTTTTT. Protein: CASKPGRNTGELFF.

The chain carries TRBV19 and TRBJ2-1; perhaps D is TRBD1 or TRBD2 (5 bases each). In germline, CDR1 is LNHDA, CDR2 SQIVND (reference sequence). There are 15 residues in the CDR3. The V end lost 3 bases, the J end lost 8 bases, and 17 bases lay between the germline ends. The CDR3: CASSMVGALSDEQFF. As DNA, the CDR3 is TGTGCCAGTAGTATGGTCGGGGCGCTCAGCGATGAGCAGTTCTTC.

This clonotype was recorded at least ten times. The rearrangement uses TRBV10-3 and TRBJ1-1, with TRBD1 matching over 7 bases. The trim removed 5 bases at V and 8 bases at J, leaving 11 bases unmatched. CDR3 length: 14 amino acids. Germline lookup yields CDR1 ENHRY and CDR2 SYGVKD. The CDR3: CAISYRGEVLEAFF. CDR3 DNA: TGTGCCATCAGTTACAGGGGAGAGGTACTAGAAGCTTTCTTT.

In regard to this clonotype: This may come from a read error, since a much larger clone is one base off. The chain has TRBV28 and TRBJ1-2, with D possibly being TRBD1 (5 bases). CDR1 and CDR2 (germline): MDHEN, SYDVKM. With 4 bases removed from V and 3 bases from J, the gap between germline ends came to 9 bases. The length of the CDR3 is 13 residues. The CDR3 nucleotides are TGTGCCAGCAGTTCTATAGGGGACTATGGCTACACCTTC. Its translation: CASSSIGDYGYTF.

Notes on this clonotype: This clone may be a read error of a much larger clone one base away. This chain joins TRBV3-1 and TRBJ1-1; 8 bases are a match to TRBD1. The CDR3 runs to 15 residues. Per the germline V gene, CDR1 is LGHDT and CDR2 is YNNKEL (reference sequence). With V trimmed by 4 bases and J by 3 bases, 7 bases remained unmatched. The CDR3 loop reads CASSPTSTGDTEAFF. The CDR3 bases are TGTGCCAGCAGCCCAACCTCGACAGGGGACACTGAAGCTTTCTTT.

This clonotype showed up many times. The genes are TRBV5-1 and TRBJ2-1; D is unresolved. Germline V CDR1 and CDR2: SGHRS, YFSETQ. CDR3 length: 14 amino acids. V lost 0 bases to trimming and J lost 7 bases, with 11 bases between them. CDR3 residues: CASSLAPAKNEQFF. CDR3 DNA: TGCGCCAGCAGCTTGGCACCCGCAAAGAATGAGCAGTTCTTC.

The sample holds many counts of this clonotype. The chain uses TRBV7-7 and TRBJ1-2; D uncertain. V was pared by 5 bases and J by 4 bases, with 23 bases between. The CDR3 has 17 residues. CDR1 SSHAT and CDR2 FNYEAQ come from the germline V gene (reference sequence). Here the CDR3 reads CASSIICKCRKTYGYTF. The CDR3 DNA is TGTGCCAGCAGCATTATCTGTAAGTGCCGAAAGACCTATGGCTACACCTTC.

V is TRBV6-4 and J is TRBJ1-2; D gene unclear. The CDR3 is 17 residues long. The ends were cut back, 5 bases at V and 4 bases at J, with 23 bases in the middle. Germline assignment: CDR1 MRHNA and CDR2 SNTAGT. CDR3 coding DNA: TGTGCCAGCAGTACCACTCTCTCACACGGAAAGACCTATGGCTACACCTTC. Its protein product is CASSTTLSHGKTYGYTF.

This clonotype was found many times. This sequence joins TRBV5-1 and TRBJ2-2, with unresolved D. This CDR3 has 15 amino acids. Germline V gene sequence: CDR1 SGHRS, CDR2 YFSETQ. The V and J ends lost 0 bases and 7 bases respectively, with 13 bases between them. The CDR3: CASSLEGGRGGELFF. CDR3 bases: TGCGCCAGCAGCTTGGAGGGCGGTCGAGGCGGGGAGCTGTTTTTT. Complete variable domain (other parts from reference TRBV5-1 and TRBJ2-2): KAGVTQTPRYLIKTRGQQVTLSCSPISGHRSVSWYQQTPGQGLQFLFEYFSETQRNKGNFPGRFSGRQFSNSRSEMNVSTLELGDSALYLCASSLEGGRGGELFFGEGSRLTVL.

In regard to this clonotype: A single base separates this from a much larger clone, so it may be a read error. The chain links TRBV5-1 to TRBJ1-5; perhaps TRBD1 as D (5 bases). CDR3 length: 13 amino acids. The V gene's germline CDR1 is SGHRS and CDR2 YFSETQ. The CDR3 DNA follows: TGCGCCAACAGCCCAGAGGGGTCTCAGCCCCAGCATTTT. Amino acid sequence: CANSPEGSQPQHF.

This clonotype was observed at least ten times. The chain links TRBV6-2 or TRBV6-3 to TRBJ1-2, with D uncertain. Germline V gene data show CDR1 as MNHEY and CDR2 as SVGEGT. V was trimmed by 5 bases and J by 4 bases, leaving 23 bases between them. The CDR3 is 17 residues long. As DNA, the CDR3 is TGTGCCAGCAGTATGCTACCCTGCATCGGAAAGACCTATGGCTACACCTTC. The encoded protein is CASSMLPCIGKTYGYTF.

This clonotype occurred a few times. This chain connects TRBV3-1 to TRBJ1-1; D remains unclear. This CDR3 spans 17 amino acids. Germline V gene sequence: CDR1 LGHDT, CDR2 YNNKEL (reference sequence). The V end was cut by 4 bases, the J end by 4 bases, with 22 bases between. CDR3 sequence reads: CASSLQSPISIRTEAFF. CDR3 bases: TGTGCCAGCAGCCTCCAGAGTCCCATTTCAATTCGCACTGAAGCTTTCTTT. Full variable domain (rest looked up from reference TRBV3-1 and TRBJ1-1): DTAVSQTPKYLVTQMGNDKSIKCEQNLGHDTMYWYKQDSKKFLKIMFSYNNKELIINETVPNRFSPKSPDKAHLNLHINSLELGDSAVYFCASSLQSPISIRTEAFFGQGTRLTVV.

This clonotype was picked up many times. The rearrangement links TRBV3-1 to TRBJ1-2, with unresolved D. The CDR3 runs to 17 residues. The germline gives CDR1 LGHDT, CDR2 YNNKEL (reference sequence). V lost 5 bases to trimming and J lost 4 bases, with 23 bases between them. The CDR3 bases are TGTGCCAGCAGCACGCTCTGCACCCTTCGAAAGACCTATGGCTACACCTTC. Encoded protein: CASSTLCTLRKTYGYTF.

This clonotype was counted a few times. The chain joins TRBV7-9 to TRBJ1-2; no firm D call. V was pared by 4 bases and J by 4 bases, with 22 bases between. The germline V gene encodes CDR1 SEHNR and CDR2 FQNEAQ (reference sequence). The CDR3 extends over 17 amino acids. This CDR3 is CASSYDAYHGKTYGYTF. As DNA, the CDR3 is TGTGCCAGCAGCTATGATGCATACCATGGAAAGACCTATGGCTACACCTTC.

This clonotype showed up many times. V and J are TRBV6-5 and TRBJ1-3; 11 bases are a match to TRBD1. CDR3 length: 14 amino acids. Trimming at V came to 5 bases and at J to 8 bases, leaving 5 bases not matched to a gene. Germline V gene sequence: CDR1 MNHEY, CDR2 SVGAGI. CDR3 bases: TGTGCCAGCAGTCGGGGACAGGGGGGCGACACCATATATTTT. Translating gives CASSRGQGGDTIYF.

This clonotype was detected many times. The rearrangement uses TRBV28 and TRBJ2-3; 8 positions agree with TRBD2. The junction had 5 bases not matched to a gene; V was cut back by 6 bases and J by 3 bases. There are 14 residues in the CDR3. Per germline, CDR1 MDHEN and CDR2 SYDVKM. CDR3 nucleotide sequence: TGTGCCAGCAGGGCGGGAGGTGCGACAGATACGCAGTATTTT. Translated: CASRAGGATDTQYF.

This clonotype was observed at least ten times. CDR3 sequence: CASSVEGMGGNTIYF. The CDR3 nucleotides read TGTGCCAGCAGCGTAGAAGGGATGGGTGGAAACACCATATATTTT. The rearrangement uses TRBV9 and TRBJ1-3, with D unresolved. CDR3 length equals 15 residues. Germline CDR1 is SGDLS and CDR2 is YYNGEE. V was clipped by 0 bases and J by 3 bases, with 10 bases between them.

This clonotype was recorded at least ten times. This chain connects TRBV16 to TRBJ1-2; D ambiguous. The V gene's germline CDR1 is KGHSY and CDR2 FQNENV. Trimming removed 5 bases at V and 4 bases at J, with 23 bases between. The CDR3 sequence is 17 residues long. CDR3: CASSVVMVVRKTYGYTF. CDR3 DNA sequence: TGTGCCAGCAGCGTTGTCATGGTCGTTAGAAAGACCTATGGCTACACCTTC.

Remarks on this clonotype: A much larger clone differs from this one at a single base, so this may be a read error. The V gene is TRBV7-9, the J gene TRBJ1-2; D perhaps matches TRBD1 (6 bases). The CDR3 extends over 13 amino acids. Per the germline V gene, CDR1 is SEHNR and CDR2 is FQNEAQ (reference sequence). CDR3 nucleotide sequence: TGTGCCAGCAGCCCCGGACAGAACTATAGCTACACCTTC. This translates into CASSPGQNYSYTF. The variable domain in full, completed from reference TRBV7-9 and TRBJ1-2, reads DTGVSQNPRHKITKRGQNVTFRCDPISEHNRLYWYRQTLGQGPEFLTYFQNEAQLEKSRLLSDRFSAERPKGSFSTLEIQRTEQGDSAMYLCASSPGQNYSYTFGSGTRLTVV.

The sample holds many counts of this clonotype. The rearrangement uses TRBV6-8 and TRBJ2-1; a weak D match, TRBD1 (5 bases). This CDR3 has 12 residues. The ends were cut back, 5 bases at V and 14 bases at J, with 16 bases in the middle. The germline V gene encodes CDR1 MNHGY and CDR2 SAAAGT. This chain's CDR3 is CASSEEVGRKFF. The CDR3, as DNA: TGTGCCAGCAGTGAAGAGGTGGGGCGTAAGTTCTTC.

Notes on this clonotype: Since a much larger clone is just one base distant, this may be a read error. The chain recombines TRBV12-3 or TRBV12-4 with TRBJ1-5, with D uncertain. This CDR3 contains 17 residues. V lost 6 bases, J lost 2 bases, and 20 bases lay in between. In DNA form, the CDR3 reads TGTGCCAGCAGCCCCGGACGGGGAAAGTATGGCAATCAGCCCCAGCATTTT. Its protein is CASSPGRGKYGNQPQHF.

This clonotype has ten or more counts. The chain links TRBV28 to TRBJ1-5; maybe TRBD1 (5 bases). The length of the CDR3 is 12 residues. Trimming removed 5 bases at V and 9 bases at J, with 11 bases between. Per germline, CDR1 MDHEN and CDR2 SYDVKM. The CDR3 loop reads CASSPPQGPQHF. CDR3 nucleotide sequence: TGTGCCAGCAGTCCTCCCCAGGGGCCCCAGCATTTT.

This clonotype was recorded many times. The CDR3 DNA reads as TGCAGTGCCCCGGTCCCAGGGAACACTGAAGCTTTCTTT. Protein product: CSAPVPGNTEAFF. The chain has TRBV20-1 and TRBJ1-1; D is uncertain. The V end lost 6 bases, the J end lost 1 base, and 12 bases lay between the germline ends. The CDR3 runs 13 residues. In germline, CDR1 is DFQATT, CDR2 SNEGSKA (reference sequence).